One T cell receptor beta chain is described in this entry. Antigen: not known. The protocol was immunoSEQ multiplex PCR, while the TCRdb copy is restricted to in-frame clones and leaves out a portion. Of 100,000 to 110,000 clones detected, about nine tenths appear once; the ten largest clones hold 0.14% to 0.15%. The CDR3 has 14 residues. From germline, CDR1 is ENHRY and CDR2 SYGVKD. V lost 4 bases and J lost 5; bases outside the gene matches: 6. This entry is derived from a study of siplizumab effects on memory and regulatory T cells. Study conclusions and caveats: Unstimulated subsets were the mapping target of only a minor fraction of alloreactive clones. Treg origin accounted for an average of 68.8% of mappable alloreactive CD4+ clones with siplizumab and roughly 26% in controls.

The receptor's source is a human donor in good health. This chain connects TRBV10-3 to TRBJ1-1; 8 nucleotides match TRBD1. Material for sequencing was CD4+ T cells sorted from blood. As DNA, the CDR3 is TGTGCCATCAGTGGTGGGACAGGAGTAACTGAAGCTTTCTTT. It codes for CAISGGTGVTEAFF.